This TCR beta chain was observed in a study of shared clonotypes between healthy human individuals. Study results and limitations: Naive subsets generally had larger estimated richness than memory subsets.

CDR3 length equals 16 residues. V lost 4 bases and J lost 0; bases outside the gene matches: 8. Per germline, CDR1 SGHNT and CDR2 YYREEE (reference sequence). Clones were sequenced by immunoSEQ multiplex PCR, and TCRdb holds only the in-frame ones, with some missing. The profile shows just under 350,000 clones, more than 60% of them singletons. Concerning this clone itself: The antigen remains undetermined.

Material for sequencing was memory CD4+ T cells sorted from blood. Specified subset: CD45RA-negative fraction. The TCR was taken from a young man in good health. V and J are TRBV5-4 and TRBJ2-3, with 7 bases that match TRBD2. The CDR3 protein is CASSRMSGISTDTQYF. CDR3 DNA: TGTGCCAGCAGCCGCATGAGCGGGATTAGCACAGATACGCAGTATTTT.